This T cell receptor (beta chain) was recorded in a study of T-cell memory formation after mild COVID-19. This clonotype appeared a few times. TCRdb reprocessed the 5' RACE reads with MiXCR, giving one entry per CDR3 protein. This table holds 550,000 to 700,000 distinct CDR3 sequences, about 20% found once. The sequence came from an adult woman who had mild COVID-19 (a few samples of this study predate the infection). Cell type and time point are not known. What was sequenced was PBMCs or a T cell subset sorted from them (not recorded which).

CDR3 in DNA: TGCGCCAGCAGGTCCGCAGGGGACGGCGATGAGCAGTTCTTC. Amino acids: CASRSAGDGDEQFF. The chain joins TRBV5-1 to TRBJ2-1; D might be TRBD1 (6 bases). The germline V and J ends were trimmed by 5 bases and 8 bases, with 17 bases remaining between them. The CDR3 sequence is 14 residues long. Germline values: CDR1 SGHRS, CDR2 YFSETQ.